This note documents a single TCR beta chain sequence. J lost 6 bases, V lost 6 bases, and 8 bases had no gene match. The CDR3 is 16 amino acids. Germline CDR1 is ENHRY and CDR2 is SYGVKD. This record belongs to a study of T cells of healthy individuals. TCRdb used MiXCR to reprocess the 5' RACE reads, holding one entry per CDR3 protein. The sample has approximately 100,000 distinct CDR3 sequences; around 17% are singletons. This TCR was sampled from a human donor in good health. The chain employs TRBV10-3 and TRBJ2-2; TRBD1 agrees at 12 bases. CDR3 residues: CAISFPGQGASGELFF. In DNA form, the CDR3 reads TGTGCCATCAGCTTTCCGGGACAGGGGGCGTCCGGGGAGCTGTTTTTT.